These 16 T cell receptor beta chains came from one sample sequenced in a study of blood T cell repertoires in COVID-19. TCRdb's copy holds only in-frame clones and misses some; the assay was immunoSEQ multiplex PCR. The table shows about 190,000 clones, with under 80% occurring only once. The material sequenced was peripheral blood. The receptors stem from a woman between 45 and 65 years old with acute or convalescent COVID-19.

The CDR3 spells CASQRDSLYEQYF. CDR3 DNA sequence: TGTGCCAGCCAAAGGGACTCCCTCTACGAGCAGTACTTC. The chain recombines TRBV6-5 with TRBJ2-7, with D perhaps TRBD2 (6 bases). V was clipped by 8 bases and J by 3 bases, with 14 bases between them. The CDR3 spans 13 residues. Germline CDR1 is MNHEY and CDR2 is SVGAGI.

The V and J genes are TRBV30 and TRBJ2-7; 11 bases map to TRBD2. The ends lost 2 bases at V and 6 bases at J; junction bases unmatched: 12. Germline loops: CDR1 GTSNPN, CDR2 SVGIG (reference sequence). The CDR3 contains 16 residues. As DNA, the CDR3 is TGTGCCTGGAGTACTCATTTAGCGGGAGGGTCAAGCGAGCAGTACTTC. Its protein product is CAWSTHLAGGSSEQYF.

V is TRBV28 and J is TRBJ1-1; D remains ambiguous. The CDR3 length is 13 residues. Germline CDR1 and CDR2: MDHEN and SYDVKM. Trimming pared 6 bases from V and 1 base from J, leaving 9 bases between. The CDR3 bases are TGTGCCAGCAGCCTTCGGGGGAACACTGAAGCTTTCTTT. It specifies CASSLRGNTEAFF.

This clone was observed a handful of times. The chain combines TRBV28 with TRBJ1-2; D gene uncertain. The CDR3 totals 11 residues. V was pared by 8 bases and J by 8 bases, with 12 bases between. Per germline, CDR1 MDHEN and CDR2 SYDVKM. In DNA, the CDR3 is TGTGCCAGCGCCAGTTCTCCGGGCTACACCTTC. It encodes CASASSPGYTF.

This clone was recorded once. Other nucleotide sequences in the sample specify the same CDR3. The CDR3 nucleotides are TGTGCCAGCTCACCACCGAGTCGAGAGACCCAGTACTTC. Residues: CASSPPSRETQYF. The V call is TRBV18, the J call TRBJ2-5; D gene ambiguous. The length of the CDR3 is 13 residues. Germline V gene data show CDR1 as KGHSH and CDR2 as LQKENI. V was shortened by 0 bases and J by 4 bases, with 6 bases between the two germline ends.

This chain uses TRBV27 with TRBJ2-2, with TRBD1 matching over 8 bases. The CDR3 contains 15 residues. In germline, CDR1 is MNHEY, CDR2 SMNVEV (reference sequence). V dropped 6 bases and J dropped 4; count of bases not matched to a gene: 7. Here the CDR3 reads CASSPRGLGTGELFF. CDR3 nucleotide sequence: TGTGCCAGCAGCCCCAGGGGGCTGGGCACCGGGGAGCTGTTTTTT.

The rearrangement links TRBV30 to TRBJ1-4, with 8 bases identical to TRBD1. Germline V CDR1 and CDR2: GTSNPN, SVGIG (reference sequence). The V gene end was trimmed by 2 bases and the J gene end by 8 bases; junction bases not matched to a gene: 10. There are 15 residues in the CDR3. The CDR3 DNA sequence: TGTGCCTGGAGTACCCGGGACAGGCCGGACGAAAAACTGTTTTTT. Translation gives CAWSTRDRPDEKLFF.

The CDR3: CASSPGADSPLHF. Written as DNA, the CDR3 is TGTGCCAGCTCACCTGGTGCGGATTCACCCCTCCACTTT. V and J are TRBV18 and TRBJ1-6; D gene uncertain. Germline assignment: CDR1 KGHSH and CDR2 LQKENI. CDR3 length: 13 amino acids. Deletions cut 3 bases from V and 8 bases from J, with 8 bases between.

This clone was seen only once. The sample has other DNA sequences that encode this CDR3 too. The V gene is TRBV28, the J gene TRBJ1-2; no reliable D call. V lost 5 bases and J lost 2, with 9 bases in between. This CDR3 region has 13 residues. CDR1 MDHEN and CDR2 SYDVKM come from the germline V gene. CDR3 sequence (DNA): TGTGCCAGCAGTCCCCCGGGAAACTATGGCTACACCTTC. This gives the protein CASSPPGNYGYTF.

This chain joins TRBV28 and TRBJ2-3, with a possible D match to TRBD1 (5 bases). This CDR3 contains 15 residues. The germline V gene encodes CDR1 MDHEN and CDR2 SYDVKM. Trimming cost V 6 bases and J 0 bases, with 13 bases left between them. Written as DNA, the CDR3 is TGTGCCAGCAGCCCGACAGCCCCTAGCACAGATACGCAGTATTTT. This sequence encodes CASSPTAPSTDTQYF. Looking up the rest from reference TRBV28 and TRBJ2-3 gives the full variable domain: DVKVTQSSRYLVKRTGEKVFLECVQDMDHENMFWYRQDPGLGLRLIYFSYDVKMKEKGDIPEGYSVSREKKERFSLILESASTNQTSMYLCASSPTAPSTDTQYFGPGTRLTVL.

This chain joins TRBV11-2 and TRBJ2-7; 8 bases line up with TRBD2. The length of the CDR3 is 13 residues. J lost 0 bases, V lost 6 bases, and 1 base had no gene match. Germline CDR1 SGHAT, CDR2 FQNNGV. The CDR3: CASRAGGSYEQYF. DNA of the CDR3: TGTGCCAGCAGGGCGGGGGGCTCCTACGAGCAGTACTTC.

The rearrangement links TRBV6-5 to TRBJ2-1, with 9 bases aligning to TRBD2. J was trimmed by 3 bases and V by 2 bases; bases with no gene match: 2. The CDR3 extends over 15 amino acids. From germline, CDR1 is MNHEY and CDR2 SVGAGI. Written as DNA, the CDR3 is TGTGCCAGCAGTTACAAACTAGCGGGCTACAATGAGCAGTTCTTC. Amino acids: CASSYKLAGYNEQFF.

This clone came up once. The J gene is TRBJ1-2, the V gene TRBV6-5; 8 bases align to TRBD1. With V trimmed by 5 bases and J by 10 bases, 12 bases remained unmatched. The CDR3 has 14 residues. The germline V gene has CDR1 MNHEY and CDR2 SVGAGI. CDR3 sequence: CASSRKPGTGDYTF. For the CDR3, the DNA is TGTGCCAGCAGTAGAAAACCTGGGACAGGAGACTACACCTTC.

The rearrangement uses TRBV7-2 and TRBJ2-3; 7 nucleotides line up with TRBD2. CDR1 and CDR2 (germline): SGHTA, FQGNSA. The CDR3 has 16 amino acids. V lost 2 bases to trimming and J lost 4 bases; unmatched junction nucleotides: 9. CDR3 protein: CASSLYPGGSPDTQYF. Here the CDR3 DNA reads TGTGCCAGCAGCTTATATCCGGGCGGGAGCCCAGATACGCAGTATTTT.

The chain joins TRBV2 to TRBJ1-1; the D gene is possibly TRBD1 (6 bases). Looked up from germline, CDR1 is SNHLY and CDR2 is FYNNEI. V shed 8 bases and J shed 4 bases, with 17 bases lying between them. The CDR3 has 14 residues. The CDR3 DNA is TGTGCCAGCCTCCGCCCGGACAGAGGCACTGAAGCTTTCTTT. As protein: CASLRPDRGTEAFF. Combining the CDR3 with reference TRBV2 and TRBJ1-1 gives the whole variable domain EPEVTQTPSHQVTQMGQEVILRCVPISNHLYFYWYRQILGQKVEFLVSFYNNEISEKSEIFDDQFSVERPDGSNFTLKIRSTKLEDSAMYFCASLRPDRGTEAFFGQGTRLTVV.

The chain recombines TRBV5-1 with TRBJ1-4, with D tentatively TRBD1 (6 bases). V was clipped by 4 bases and J by 0 bases, with 19 bases between them. The germline V gene has CDR1 SGHRS and CDR2 YFSETQ. The CDR3 extends over 18 amino acids. Here the CDR3 reads CASSPYRGGRATNEKLFF. The CDR3 DNA sequence: TGCGCCAGCAGCCCATACCGGGGGGGGCGAGCAACTAATGAAAAACTGTTTTTT.